These 29 T cell receptor beta chains originate from one sample sequenced in a study of cytomegalovirus exposure and HLA in healthy donors. The PCR contained 60 Vbeta and 13 Jbeta primers. Sequenced by immunoSEQ multiplex PCR; TCRdb stores in-frame clones only, minus some. The repertoire holds 150,000 to 200,000 clones, with roughly four fifths as singletons. Material for sequencing was PBMCs. The receptor set was obtained from a man between 18 and 29 years old in good health and CMV-seronegative.

The chain recombines TRBV18 with TRBJ1-6; 7 nucleotides match TRBD1. Germline V gives CDR1 KGHSH, CDR2 LQKENI. The length of the CDR3 is 15 residues. Trimming at V came to 4 bases and at J to 10 bases, leaving 10 bases not matched to a gene. CDR3 coding DNA: TGTGCCAGCTCACAACAGGGGATGGGGGGCTCACCCCTCCACTTT. Protein: CASSQQGMGGSPLHF.

The chain has TRBV5-6 and TRBJ1-4; tentative D call: TRBD1 (5 bases). The ends were cut back, 3 bases at V and 5 bases at J, with 11 bases in the middle. The CDR3 consists of 14 residues. Germline CDR1 SGHDT, CDR2 YYEEEE. This chain's CDR3 is CASSWGRPNEKLFF. Written as DNA, the CDR3 is TGTGCCAGCAGCTGGGGCAGGCCGAATGAAAAACTGTTTTTT.

The CDR3 reads CASSLGLLSSGNTIYF. CDR3 sequence (DNA): TGTGCCAGCAGTTTGGGGCTCCTGAGCTCTGGAAACACCATATATTTT. This chain joins TRBV28 and TRBJ1-3; tentative D call: TRBD1 (5 bases). Germline values: CDR1 MDHEN, CDR2 SYDVKM. Trimming took 3 bases from V and 0 from J, leaving 12 bases between them. This CDR3 is 16 amino acids long.

This clone appeared a few times. The V and J genes are TRBV6-1 and TRBJ1-2; D is unresolved. Trimming shortened V by 0 bases and J by 2 bases, and 13 bases separated the two germline ends. Germline V CDR1 and CDR2: MNHNS, SASEGT. This CDR3 has 16 residues. Here the CDR3 reads CASSEARRIQNYGYTF. In DNA form, the CDR3 reads TGTGCCAGCAGTGAAGCGCGCAGGATCCAAAACTATGGCTACACCTTC.

This clone was detected a few times. The chain couples TRBV6-5 to TRBJ2-6; D is undetermined. In germline, CDR1 is MNHEY, CDR2 SVGAGI. The CDR3 length is 13 residues. V lost 6 bases, J lost 5 bases, and 8 bases lay in between. In nucleotides, the CDR3 is TGTGCCAGCAGCGCGAATTGGGCCAACGTCCTGACTTTC. It specifies CASSANWANVLTF.

This clone was found a few times. The V and J genes are TRBV28 and TRBJ2-3, with 7 bases matching TRBD1. Per the germline V gene, CDR1 is MDHEN and CDR2 is SYDVKM. V lost 2 bases and J lost 6; bases outside the gene matches: 8. The CDR3 spans 15 residues. CDR3 DNA sequence: TGTGCCAGCAGTTTACCACAGGGGATTTTGGATACGCAGTATTTT. It translates to CASSLPQGILDTQYF.

The chain couples TRBV30 to TRBJ1-3; maybe TRBD1 (5 bases). CDR3 size: 15 residues. Germline values: CDR1 GTSNPN, CDR2 SVGIG (reference sequence). Trimming pared 1 base from V and 4 bases from J, leaving 14 bases between. CDR3 sequence: CAWSAPNNRGNTIYF. CDR3 DNA sequence: TGTGCCTGGAGTGCGCCGAATAACAGGGGAAACACCATATATTTT.

The chain has TRBV19 and TRBJ1-2; 7 nucleotides align to TRBD1. Germline V lookup: CDR1 LNHDA, CDR2 SQIVND (reference sequence). V was clipped by 3 bases and J by 4 bases; unmatched bases: 5. This CDR3 is built from 14 residues. CDR3 region: CASSITGVGYGYTF. The CDR3 bases are TGTGCCAGTAGTATTACAGGGGTTGGCTATGGCTACACCTTC.

The chain has TRBV5-4 and TRBJ2-7; 8 bases fit TRBD1. The CDR3 is 15 amino acids. The V gene's germline CDR1 is SGHNT and CDR2 YYREEE (reference sequence). V lost 0 bases, J lost 6 bases, and 8 bases stayed unmatched. Written as DNA, the CDR3 is TGTGCCAGCAGCTTGGGCGGACAGGGCCCGTGCGAGCAGTACTTC. Protein: CASSLGGQGPCEQYF.

V is TRBV28 and J is TRBJ1-5; possible D gene TRBD1, 5 bases. The V gene's germline CDR1 is MDHEN and CDR2 SYDVKM. The CDR3 is 16 amino acids. Deletions cut 3 bases from V and 1 base from J, with 13 bases between. CDR3: CASSFPARQSNQPQHF. CDR3 coding DNA: TGTGCCAGCAGTTTTCCTGCGCGACAGAGCAATCAGCCCCAGCATTTT.

This clone was recorded once. The chain joins TRBV5-4 to TRBJ2-6, with 7 bases identical to TRBD2. The V gene end was trimmed by 7 bases and the J gene end by 1 base; junction bases not matched to a gene: 14. Germline CDR1 reads SGHNT; CDR2 reads YYREEE (reference sequence). The CDR3 runs to 18 residues. Written as DNA, the CDR3 is TGTGCCAGCGTAGGGCCCACGGGGGGACTATCTGGGGCCAACGTCCTGACTTTC. It translates to CASVGPTGGLSGANVLTF.

This clone has a single count. The chain uses TRBV15 and TRBJ2-3, with 7 bases fitting TRBD1. The germline gives CDR1 LNHNV, CDR2 YYDKDF (reference sequence). V shed 1 base, J shed 4 bases, and the junction held 8 bases outside the gene matches. The CDR3 loop spans 16 amino acids. The CDR3 reads CATSRGRGRLSDTQYF. CDR3 DNA sequence: TGTGCCACCAGCAGAGGTAGGGGGCGCCTGTCAGATACGCAGTATTTT.

The chain is built from TRBV5-1 and TRBJ1-1; TRBD1 matches at 8 bases. This CDR3 is built from 15 residues. Germline V CDR1 and CDR2: SGHRS, YFSETQ. The J segment lost 5 bases and the V segment lost 5 bases, leaving 11 bases of the junction unmatched. The CDR3: CASRDVAGGITEAFF. The CDR3 nucleotides read TGCGCCAGCAGAGATGTAGCAGGGGGCATTACTGAAGCTTTCTTT.

The rearrangement links TRBV6-1 to TRBJ2-5, with 9 bases fitting TRBD1. The CDR3 consists of 14 residues. Germline V gene sequence: CDR1 MNHNS, CDR2 SASEGT. The ends lost 5 bases at V and 5 bases at J; junction bases unmatched: 6. CDR3 DNA: TGTGCCAGCAGTATCCGGGACAGGGAGGAGACCCAGTACTTC. It codes for CASSIRDREETQYF.

This clone has just a few counts. The chain couples TRBV5-6 to TRBJ1-2; D perhaps matches TRBD1 (6 bases). V lost 3 bases and J lost 5, with 14 bases in between. Germline V CDR1 and CDR2: SGHDT, YYEEEE. CDR3 size: 14 residues. The CDR3 region has the DNA TGTGCCAGCAGCTATCGGACAGTGGGGTATGGCTACACCTTC. This encodes CASSYRTVGYGYTF.

The chain uses TRBV4-1 and TRBJ1-4, with D tentatively TRBD1 (6 bases). The V gene's germline CDR1 is MGHRA and CDR2 YSYEKL. The CDR3 is made up of 16 amino acids. Trimming shortened V by 6 bases and J by 4 bases, and 18 bases separated the two germline ends. CDR3 loop: CASSYGQSSFNEKLFF. CDR3 nucleotides: TGCGCCAGCAGTTACGGACAGAGCTCCTTTAATGAAAAACTGTTTTTT.

The chain has TRBV27 and TRBJ1-5; no reliable D call. The CDR3 covers 15 residues. Trimming took 5 bases from V and 2 from J, leaving 13 bases between them. Germline CDR1 MNHEY, CDR2 SMNVEV (reference sequence). CDR3 sequence: CASSPEVFGNQPQHF. Written as DNA, the CDR3 is TGTGCCAGCAGTCCAGAGGTTTTTGGCAATCAGCCCCAGCATTTT.

The V and J genes are TRBV14 and TRBJ1-2, with D maybe TRBD1 (5 bases). CDR1 is SGHDN and CDR2 is FVKESK in the germline V gene. This CDR3 comprises 15 residues. V was trimmed by 0 bases and J by 5 bases, leaving 13 bases between them. The CDR3 is CASSQDLAGRYGYTF. The CDR3 DNA is TGTGCCAGCAGCCAAGATCTCGCAGGGCGGTATGGCTACACCTTC.

The chain is built from TRBV6-1 and TRBJ2-2, with 9 bases aligning to TRBD1. V gave up 2 bases and J gave up 5 bases; unmatched junction bases: 9. The CDR3 has 17 amino acids. CDR1 MNHNS and CDR2 SASEGT come from the germline V gene. CDR3 sequence reads: CASSELTGGGLTGELFF. The CDR3 DNA reads TGTGCCAGCAGTGAATTAACAGGGGGCGGTTTAACCGGGGAGCTGTTTTTT.

The chain carries TRBV4-1 and TRBJ2-2; unclear D gene. The CDR3 sequence is 16 residues long. The ends were cut back, 0 bases at V and 6 bases at J, with 14 bases in the middle. Germline CDR1 and CDR2: MGHRA and YSYEKL. Here the CDR3 reads CASSQDFLVESGELFF. Written as DNA, the CDR3 is TGCGCCAGCAGCCAAGATTTTTTAGTTGAGTCCGGGGAGCTGTTTTTT.

This sequence joins TRBV6-5 and TRBJ2-1, with D possibly TRBD2 on 5 matching bases. The germline V gene has CDR1 MNHEY and CDR2 SVGAGI. The CDR3 length is 16 residues. With 0 bases removed from V and 2 bases from J, the gap between germline ends came to 11 bases. DNA for the CDR3: TGTGCCAGCAGTTACTCTCTCGGGGTAACCTACAATGAGCAGTTCTTC. Protein product: CASSYSLGVTYNEQFF.

V usage is TRBV27 and J usage is TRBJ2-7; 9 nucleotides align to TRBD1. CDR3 length: 14 residues. After removal of 6 bases from V and 3 bases from J, the junction contained 6 bases not matched to a gene. The germline gives CDR1 MNHEY, CDR2 SMNVEV (reference sequence). The DNA of the CDR3 is TGTGCCAGCAGCACGGGGACAGGGAGCTACGAGCAGTACTTC. It codes for CASSTGTGSYEQYF.

This chain joins TRBV28 and TRBJ1-3; a weak D match, TRBD1 (5 bases). CDR1 is MDHEN and CDR2 is SYDVKM in the germline V gene. This CDR3 contains 14 residues. V was pared by 9 bases and J by 2 bases, with 14 bases between. CDR3 sequence reads: CASVQGFAGNTIYF. The CDR3 DNA reads as TGTGCCAGTGTCCAGGGTTTTGCTGGAAACACCATATATTTT.

This clone was counted a few times. The V call is TRBV6-1, the J call TRBJ1-6; D remains unclear. V shed 5 bases and J shed 8 bases, with 13 bases lying between them. The CDR3 is 14 residues long. Germline V CDR1 and CDR2: MNHNS, SASEGT. CDR3 bases: TGTGCCAGCAGTAGAGAGGGAAACGATTCACCCCTCCACTTT. Its protein product is CASSREGNDSPLHF.

The chain employs TRBV2 and TRBJ1-2; D unclear. Per the germline V gene, CDR1 is SNHLY and CDR2 is FYNNEI. The CDR3 loop spans 14 amino acids. Trimming pared 0 bases from V and 2 bases from J, leaving 7 bases between. This chain's CDR3 is CASSEAGWNYGYTF. CDR3 sequence (DNA): TGTGCCAGCAGTGAAGCGGGCTGGAACTATGGCTACACCTTC.

This chain links TRBV5-6 with TRBJ1-2; maybe TRBD1 (5 bases). V dropped 5 bases and J dropped 2 bases, with 13 bases sitting between them. The V gene's germline CDR1 is SGHDT and CDR2 YYEEEE. The CDR3 runs to 14 residues. The CDR3 DNA reads TGTGCCAGCAGAGGGGAGGAAGGGAACTATGGCTACACCTTC. Its translation: CASRGEEGNYGYTF.

The V gene is TRBV7-9, the J gene TRBJ2-5; 8 bases agree with TRBD1. There are 14 residues in the CDR3. The germline V gene has CDR1 SEHNR and CDR2 FQNEAQ (reference sequence). Trimming removed 4 bases from V and 5 bases from J; junction bases left unmatched: 6. The CDR3 is CASSSGQGVETQYF. As DNA, the CDR3 is TGTGCCAGCAGCTCTGGACAGGGAGTGGAGACCCAGTACTTC.

V is TRBV7-8 and J is TRBJ2-7; possibly TRBD2 for D (6 bases). Germline V gene lookup returns CDR1 SGHVS and CDR2 FQNEAQ. V lost 1 base and J lost 5, with 15 bases in between. CDR3 length: 15 residues. The CDR3 DNA is TGTGCCAGCAGCTTAGATGGGGGGAAGGTCCACGAGCAGTACTTC. This translates into CASSLDGGKVHEQYF.

This rearrangement joins TRBV27 to TRBJ1-5; 8 nucleotides match TRBD1. This CDR3 is built from 16 residues. Unmatched junction bases numbered 8, after V lost 0 bases and J lost 7 bases. Germline CDR1 is MNHEY and CDR2 is SMNVEV (reference sequence). The CDR3 DNA follows: TGTGCCAGCAGTTTATCCGGGGACAGGCTAGGCCAGCCCCAGCATTTT. Encoded protein: CASSLSGDRLGQPQHF.